The rows below give T cell receptor beta chains drawn from one sample of a study of T cell responses to AZD1222 COVID-19 vaccine. Method: immunoSEQ multiplex PCR; TCRdb's copy keeps in-frame clones and lacks some. The sample includes roughly 70,000 clones, 80% of them seen just once. The sample in question was peripheral blood, obtained 28 days after the second AZD1222 dose. Receptors were obtained from an adult who received the AZD1222 COVID-19 vaccine. The CDR3 runs from the conserved cysteine through the conserved F or W. The D gene is left open where the match is weak. Some rows have no size entry. The others give once, few or many, or a class for an expanded clone.

clone_size: once
j_call: TRBJ2-7
v_call: TRBV5-6
d_call: NA
cdr3_aa: CASSLGQVQNEQYF
cdr3_nt: TGTGCCAGCAGCTTGGGGCAGGTTCAGAACGAGCAGTACTTC

clone_size: NA
j_call: TRBJ2-2
v_call: TRBV19
d_call: NA
cdr3_aa: CASSWDIASTGELFF
cdr3_nt: TGTGCCAGTAGCTGGGACATAGCATCTACCGGGGAGCTGTTTTTT

clone_size: NA
j_call: TRBJ1-3
v_call: TRBV28
d_call: NA
cdr3_aa: CASSPPGRNTIYF
cdr3_nt: TGTGCCAGCAGCCCTCCGGGAAGAAACACCATATATTTT

clone_size: NA
j_call: TRBJ2-7
v_call: TRBV12-1
d_call: NA
cdr3_aa: CASSLTVYSYEQYF
cdr3_nt: TGTGCCAGCAGCTTGACAGTTTACTCCTACGAGCAGTACTTC

clone_size: NA
j_call: TRBJ1-4
v_call: TRBV2
d_call: NA
cdr3_aa: CASSERQSHVNEKLFF
cdr3_nt: TGTGCCAGCAGTGAAAGGCAGAGTCATGTTAATGAAAAACTGTTTTTT

clone_size: NA
j_call: TRBJ1-4
v_call: TRBV5-6
d_call: NA
cdr3_aa: CASSFSSATNEKLFF
cdr3_nt: TGTGCCAGCAGCTTTAGCTCCGCAACTAATGAAAAACTGTTTTTT

clone_size: NA
j_call: TRBJ1-3
v_call: TRBV4-1
d_call: NA
cdr3_aa: CASSLIDGASGNTIYF
cdr3_nt: TGCGCCAGCAGCCTTATCGATGGGGCCTCTGGAAACACCATATATTTT

clone_size: few
j_call: TRBJ2-2
v_call: TRBV20-1
d_call: NA
cdr3_aa: CSASKDPGELFF
cdr3_nt: TGCAGTGCTAGTAAGGACCCCGGGGAGCTGTTTTTT

clone_size: NA
j_call: TRBJ2-3
v_call: TRBV19
d_call: TRBD2
cdr3_aa: CASSILYSGGGGTDTQYF
cdr3_nt: TGTGCCAGTAGTATACTTTATTCGGGCGGGGGGGGCACAGATACGCAGTATTTT

clone_size: once
j_call: TRBJ1-2
v_call: TRBV12-5
d_call: TRBD1
cdr3_aa: CASGNGTGDGYTF
cdr3_nt: TGTGCTAGTGGTAACGGGACAGGGGATGGCTACACCTTC

clone_size: NA
j_call: TRBJ2-1
v_call: TRBV18
d_call: NA
cdr3_aa: CASSQAGGGLSYNEQFF
cdr3_nt: TGTGCCAGCTCACAAGCAGGAGGGGGCCTCTCCTACAATGAGCAGTTCTTC

clone_size: many
j_call: TRBJ2-7
v_call: TRBV7-9
d_call: NA
cdr3_aa: CASSPTGSYEQYF
cdr3_nt: TGTGCCAGCAGCCCTACAGGGTCCTACGAGCAGTACTTC

clone_size: NA
j_call: TRBJ2-1
v_call: TRBV4-1
d_call: TRBD2
cdr3_aa: CASSQDGTSGGMPNEQFF
cdr3_nt: TGCGCCAGCAGCCAAGATGGGACTAGCGGGGGGATGCCTAATGAGCAGTTCTTC

clone_size: NA
j_call: TRBJ1-5
v_call: TRBV30
d_call: TRBD1
cdr3_aa: CAWSIMTGGRQPQHF
cdr3_nt: TGTGCCTGGAGTATCATGACAGGGGGGAGGCAGCCCCAGCATTTT

clone_size: NA
j_call: TRBJ1-1
v_call: TRBV10-3
d_call: NA
cdr3_aa: CATIQGLNTEAFF
cdr3_nt: TGTGCCACCATACAGGGATTGAACACTGAAGCTTTCTTT

clone_size: NA
j_call: TRBJ1-6
v_call: TRBV5-1
d_call: NA
cdr3_aa: CASSLTFYNSPLHF
cdr3_nt: TGCGCCAGCAGCTTGACCTTCTATAATTCACCCCTCCACTTT

clone_size: NA
j_call: TRBJ2-7
v_call: TRBV7-2
d_call: NA
cdr3_aa: CASSPDGYEQYF
cdr3_nt: TGTGCCAGCAGTCCAGACGGCTACGAGCAGTACTTC

clone_size: NA
j_call: TRBJ2-2
v_call: TRBV7-9
d_call: TRBD1
cdr3_aa: CASSSTGSTGELFF
cdr3_nt: TGTGCCAGCAGCTCGACAGGGAGCACCGGGGAGCTGTTTTTT

clone_size: NA
j_call: TRBJ2-2
v_call: TRBV5-4
d_call: TRBD1
cdr3_aa: CASSLGWTGTGELFF
cdr3_nt: TGTGCCAGCAGCTTAGGTTGGACAGGGACCGGGGAGCTGTTTTTT

clone_size: NA
j_call: TRBJ2-3
v_call: TRBV7-3
d_call: TRBD2
cdr3_aa: CASSYDSGLAASTQYF
cdr3_nt: TGTGCCAGCAGCTACGACTCGGGACTAGCGGCGAGTACGCAGTATTTT

clone_size: NA
j_call: TRBJ2-2
v_call: TRBV11-2
d_call: NA
cdr3_aa: CASSLGRYRVATGELFF
cdr3_nt: TGTGCCAGCAGCTTAGGACGATACAGGGTGGCCACCGGGGAGCTGTTTTTT

clone_size: NA
j_call: TRBJ1-1
v_call: TRBV9
d_call: NA
cdr3_aa: CASSVNPLQGTTNTEAFF
cdr3_nt: TGTGCCAGCAGCGTAAACCCCTTACAGGGTACAACGAACACTGAAGCTTTCTTT

clone_size: NA
j_call: TRBJ1-4
v_call: TRBV7-9
d_call: NA
cdr3_aa: CASSSRGTTNEKLFF
cdr3_nt: TGTGCCAGCAGCTCCCGGGGTACAACTAATGAAAAACTGTTTTTT

clone_size: NA
j_call: TRBJ1-1
v_call: TRBV5-5
d_call: NA
cdr3_aa: CASSLTARDTEAFF
cdr3_nt: TGTGCCAGCAGCTTGACTGCCAGGGACACTGAAGCTTTCTTT

clone_size: NA
j_call: TRBJ2-1
v_call: TRBV15
d_call: NA
cdr3_aa: CATTDSMRYNEQFF
cdr3_nt: TGTGCCACCACAGACAGTATGAGGTACAATGAGCAGTTCTTC

clone_size: NA
j_call: TRBJ1-2
v_call: TRBV29-1
d_call: NA
cdr3_aa: CSVGAEGVYGYTF
cdr3_nt: TGCAGCGTTGGGGCAGAAGGAGTCTATGGCTACACCTTC

clone_size: NA
j_call: TRBJ1-1
v_call: TRBV5-5
d_call: NA
cdr3_aa: CASSLSSGAGSTEAFF
cdr3_nt: TGTGCCAGCAGCTTATCGTCGGGGGCCGGGTCCACTGAAGCTTTCTTT

clone_size: NA
j_call: TRBJ1-1
v_call: TRBV28
d_call: NA
cdr3_aa: CASSSPSGTEAFF
cdr3_nt: TGTGCCAGCAGCAGCCCCTCCGGAACTGAAGCTTTCTTT

clone_size: NA
j_call: TRBJ2-7
v_call: TRBV7-2
d_call: NA
cdr3_aa: CASSPLYEQYF
cdr3_nt: TGTGCCAGCAGCCCACTCTACGAGCAGTACTTC

clone_size: NA
j_call: TRBJ1-1
v_call: TRBV21-1
d_call: NA
cdr3_aa: CASSTLGTESGLNTEAFF
cdr3_nt: TGTGCCAGCAGCACGTTAGGGACGGAGTCAGGCCTAAACACTGAAGCTTTCTTT

clone_size: once
j_call: TRBJ2-2
v_call: TRBV5-1
d_call: NA
cdr3_aa: CASQESRANTGELFF
cdr3_nt: TGCGCCAGCCAAGAAAGCAGGGCGAACACCGGGGAGCTGTTTTTT

clone_size: NA
j_call: TRBJ2-1
v_call: TRBV7-9
d_call: TRBD2
cdr3_aa: CASSSSEVLAGGFNEQFF
cdr3_nt: TGTGCCAGCAGCTCGTCAGAAGTTCTAGCGGGGGGTTTCAATGAGCAGTTCTTC

clone_size: NA
j_call: TRBJ2-7
v_call: TRBV19
d_call: NA
cdr3_aa: CASSTGPSEQYF
cdr3_nt: TGTGCCAGTAGTACCGGGCCGAGCGAGCAGTACTTC

clone_size: NA
j_call: TRBJ2-1
v_call: TRBV12-3/TRBV12-4
d_call: NA
cdr3_aa: CASAWVTSNEQFF
cdr3_nt: TGTGCCAGCGCCTGGGTGACTAGTAACGAGCAGTTCTTC

clone_size: NA
j_call: TRBJ2-4
v_call: TRBV10-2
d_call: NA
cdr3_aa: CASSSRGLAKNIQYF
cdr3_nt: TGCGCCAGCAGTTCGCGGGGGCTAGCCAAAAACATTCAGTACTTC

clone_size: NA
j_call: TRBJ1-1
v_call: TRBV5-6
d_call: NA
cdr3_aa: CASSPGTRGGVEAFF
cdr3_nt: TGTGCCAGCAGCCCGGGGACCCGGGGAGGTGTTGAAGCTTTCTTT

clone_size: NA
j_call: TRBJ2-1
v_call: TRBV2
d_call: NA
cdr3_aa: CASSEWTQNEQFF
cdr3_nt: TGTGCCAGCAGTGAATGGACACAGAATGAGCAGTTCTTC

clone_size: NA
j_call: TRBJ1-3
v_call: TRBV4-1
d_call: TRBD1
cdr3_aa: CASSPQPGQGTFGNTIYF
cdr3_nt: TGCGCCAGCAGCCCACAACCGGGACAGGGGACCTTTGGAAACACCATATATTTT

clone_size: NA
j_call: TRBJ1-1
v_call: TRBV18
d_call: NA
cdr3_aa: CASSPTLPGLNTEAFF
cdr3_nt: TGTGCCAGCTCACCTACCCTACCAGGGCTGAACACTGAAGCTTTCTTT

clone_size: NA
j_call: TRBJ1-4
v_call: TRBV11-2
d_call: NA
cdr3_aa: CASSLRDTNEKLFF
cdr3_nt: TGTGCCAGCAGCTTAAGGGACACTAATGAAAAACTGTTTTTT

clone_size: NA
j_call: TRBJ2-7
v_call: TRBV5-4
d_call: NA
cdr3_aa: CASSSRASYEQYF
cdr3_nt: TGTGCCAGCAGCTCCCGGGCCAGCTACGAGCAGTACTTC

clone_size: NA
j_call: TRBJ1-2
v_call: TRBV7-2
d_call: NA
cdr3_aa: CASSDLTGTAYGYTF
cdr3_nt: TGTGCCAGCAGCGACCTGACCGGGACGGCATATGGCTACACCTTC

clone_size: NA
j_call: TRBJ1-3
v_call: TRBV6-2/TRBV6-3
d_call: NA
cdr3_aa: CASSLGHRGNTIYF
cdr3_nt: TGTGCCAGCAGTCTCGGACATAGAGGAAACACCATATATTTT

clone_size: NA
j_call: TRBJ2-1
v_call: TRBV7-2
d_call: NA
cdr3_aa: CASSSRLQLSSYNEQFF
cdr3_nt: TGTGCCAGCAGTTCAAGACTCCAGTTGAGCTCCTACAATGAGCAGTTCTTC

clone_size: few
j_call: TRBJ2-7
v_call: TRBV7-9
d_call: NA
cdr3_aa: CASSLGGGTDYEQYF
cdr3_nt: TGTGCCAGCAGCTTGGGTGGGGGGACGGACTACGAGCAGTACTTC

clone_size: once
j_call: TRBJ1-1
v_call: TRBV6-5
d_call: NA
cdr3_aa: CASRQGTEAFF
cdr3_nt: TGTGCCAGCAGGCAGGGTACCGAAGCTTTCTTT

clone_size: NA
j_call: TRBJ1-5
v_call: TRBV6-1
d_call: NA
cdr3_aa: CASSDRTVPLPNQPQHF
cdr3_nt: TGTGCCAGCAGTGACCGGACAGTCCCCCTACCTAATCAGCCCCAGCATTTT

clone_size: NA
j_call: TRBJ2-1
v_call: TRBV19
d_call: NA
cdr3_aa: CASSMDGDWVRSYNEQFF
cdr3_nt: TGTGCCAGTAGTATGGACGGGGACTGGGTAAGGTCCTACAATGAGCAGTTCTTC

clone_size: once
j_call: TRBJ1-2
v_call: TRBV7-9
d_call: NA
cdr3_aa: CASSPLGGPQGYTF
cdr3_nt: TGTGCCAGCAGCCCATTGGGGGGACCTCAAGGCTACACCTTC